The 32 T cell receptor beta chains given below trace back to one sample, sequenced in a study of blood T cells in healthy people across ages. Primers used in a second PCR of about 7 to 12 cycles were a sample-barcoded 5' primer and a J-beta primer mix. TCRdb called the 5' RACE reads again in MiXCR, with one record for every CDR3 protein. The sample consists of roughly 1.9 million distinct CDR3 sequences, more than 35% of them appearing once. Sequencing input: blood. The receptor source for this set is a human donor in good health.

The J gene is TRBJ2-7, the V gene TRBV4-1, with TRBD2 as a possible D gene (5 bases). The DNA end lines up better with TRBJ2-5; the J call may be wrong. The germline V gene encodes CDR1 MGHRA and CDR2 YSYEKL. The CDR3 is 16 amino acids. The CDR3 DNA reads TGCGCCAGCAGCCGCCCCCGTGCGGGCTCGGTCGAGACCCAGTACTTC. This sequence encodes CASSRPRAGSVETQYF.

This clonotype was seen a single time. The junction does not match germline at one end; this may be a read error. CDR3 in DNA: TGTGCCTGCAGTTACTCGCTTTGGAAGAACACTGAAGCTTTCTTT. The encoded protein is CACSYSLWKNTEAFF. The rearrangement uses TRBV6-5 and TRBJ1-1; no clear D. In germline, CDR1 is MNHEY, CDR2 SVGAGI. This CDR3 has 15 residues.

The rearrangement links TRBV10-3 to TRBJ2-2, with D uncertain. V lost 0 bases and J lost 1, with 3 bases in between. Germline V gives CDR1 ENHRY, CDR2 SYGVKD. This CDR3 is 14 amino acids long. The CDR3 region is CAISESENTGELFF. Written as DNA, the CDR3 is TGTGCCATCAGTGAGTCGGAGAACACCGGGGAGCTGTTTTTT.

This clonotype was seen more than once but under ten times. The genes are TRBV29-1 and TRBJ1-5; D remains ambiguous. CDR1 and CDR2 from the germline V gene are SQVTM and ANQGSEA. Trimming stripped 7 bases from V and 7 bases from J, with 20 bases between. This CDR3 has 14 amino acids. In nucleotides, the CDR3 is TGCAGCGCCACCCTGGGAGGGCGAGGACAGCCCCAGCATTTT. It specifies CSATLGGRGQPQHF.

The J gene is TRBJ2-7, the V gene TRBV16; tentative D call: TRBD1 (6 bases). The CDR3 spans 16 residues. Germline CDR1 is KGHSY and CDR2 is FQNENV. V lost 5 bases, J lost 2 bases, and 19 bases lay in between. The CDR3 loop is CASSYPRGEGTYEQYF. CDR3 sequence (DNA): TGTGCCAGCAGCTACCCCAGGGGTGAGGGAACCTACGAGCAGTACTTC.

Concerning this clonotype itself: At one boundary the junction diverges from the germline segment, which might be a read error. The chain combines TRBV28 with TRBJ2-5; the match to TRBD2 covers 8 bases. CDR3 size: 12 residues. CDR1 is MDHEN, CDR2 SYDVKM, per germline. DNA for the CDR3: TGTGCCAGCAGTTCGATATCTAGCGGGCACAACTTC. It encodes CASSSISSGHNF.

V gene TRBV11-2 combines with J gene TRBJ2-1; 7 nucleotides agree with TRBD2. Trimming took 1 base from V and 4 from J; bases not matched to a gene: 13. CDR3 length: 18 residues. From germline, CDR1 is SGHAT and CDR2 FQNNGV. CDR3: CASSLALRHGGTYNEQFF. The CDR3 nucleotides read TGTGCCAGCAGCTTAGCTCTGAGGCACGGGGGGACTTACAATGAGCAGTTCTTC.

CDR3: CASSVGTGIYEQYF. The CDR3 coding sequence is TGTGCCAGCAGTGTAGGGACAGGGATCTACGAGCAGTACTTC. J is TRBJ2-7 and V is TRBV6-1, with 9 bases that match TRBD1. This CDR3 is 14 amino acids long. Looked up from germline, CDR1 is MNHNS and CDR2 is SASEGT. Trimming cost V 4 bases and J 3 bases; bases outside gene matches: 4.

This clonotype was found a few times. This chain connects TRBV20-1 to TRBJ2-7; TRBD2 matches 12 bases. V lost 2 bases and J lost 4; bases outside the gene matches: 9. Germline assignment: CDR1 DFQATT and CDR2 SNEGSKA (reference sequence). CDR3 length equals 16 residues. As DNA, the CDR3 is TGCAGTGCTAGATCGCTACTAGCGGGGGGCATGTACGAGCAGTACTTC. Its protein product is CSARSLLAGGMYEQYF.

This clonotype was observed a single time. CDR3 region: CATSRDRRRLNTEAFF. CDR3 bases: TGTGCCACCAGCAGGGACCGCCGGCGGTTAAACACTGAAGCTTTCTTT. The rearrangement joins TRBV15 to TRBJ1-1; the D is unclear. The germline CDR1 and CDR2 sequences are LNHNV and YYDKDF (reference sequence). Trimming left V 3 bases short and J 2 bases short, with 16 bases between. This CDR3 is 16 amino acids long.

This clonotype was seen a handful of times. The V gene is TRBV20-1, the J gene TRBJ2-7; 8 nucleotides agree with TRBD1. V gave up 0 bases and J gave up 6 bases; unmatched junction bases: 4. The germline gives CDR1 DFQATT, CDR2 SNEGSKA (reference sequence). The CDR3 covers 13 residues. Here the CDR3 DNA reads TGCAGTGCTAGAGATGACAGGGGAGGCGAGCAGTACTTC. Its protein is CSARDDRGGEQYF.

The chain couples TRBV5-1 to TRBJ2-3, with a weak D call TRBD2 (5 bases). Trimming removed 5 bases at V and 3 bases at J, with 13 bases between. Germline assignment: CDR1 SGHRS and CDR2 YFSETQ. The CDR3 runs 14 residues. The CDR3 region is CASSERAGTDTQYF. Written as DNA, the CDR3 is TGCGCCAGCAGTGAGAGGGCCGGAACAGATACGCAGTATTTT.

In its sample, this clonotype was seen a few times. This chain links TRBV6-2 or TRBV6-3 with TRBJ2-5; D remains ambiguous. The CDR3 runs to 14 residues. The germline CDR1 and CDR2 sequences are MNHEY and SVGEGT. Deletions cut 6 bases from V and 1 base from J, with 12 bases between. In DNA, the CDR3 is TGTGCCAGCAGGAGTCGGTGGGCCCAAGAGACCCAGTACTTC. Amino acids: CASRSRWAQETQYF.

The rearrangement uses TRBV24-1 and TRBJ2-7; 7 bases are shared with TRBD1. Per the germline V gene, CDR1 is KGHDR and CDR2 is SFDVKD. The CDR3 runs to 13 residues. With V trimmed by 5 bases and J by 3 bases, 3 bases remained unmatched. The CDR3 spells CATSGRQGYEQYF. CDR3 nucleotide sequence: TGTGCCACCAGTGGACGACAGGGCTACGAGCAGTACTTC.

The chain links TRBV4-3 to TRBJ1-6; the D is unclear. Germline CDR1 reads LGHNA; CDR2 reads YSLEER. CDR3 length: 16 amino acids. With 1 base removed from V and 7 bases from J, the gap between germline ends came to 14 bases. In nucleotides, the CDR3 is TGCGCCAGCAGCCAAGGGGTAAGGGCCGACAATTCACCCCTCCACTTT. It specifies CASSQGVRADNSPLHF.

This clonotype was seen only a few times. This rearrangement joins TRBV6-5 to TRBJ1-1; TRBD1 agrees at 8 bases. Germline-derived CDR1 and CDR2 are MNHEY and SVGAGI. V trimming: 4 bases; J trimming: 11 bases; junction bases outside the gene matches: 6. The CDR3 is 12 amino acids. Written as DNA, the CDR3 is TGTGCCAGCAGTTCCATGACAGGGGAGGCTTTCTTT. Translated: CASSSMTGEAFF.

This clonotype has ten or more counts. The chain has TRBV29-1 and TRBJ1-2; TRBD1 aligns across 10 bases. This CDR3 is 13 amino acids long. Germline loops: CDR1 SQVTM, CDR2 ANQGSEA. With 5 bases clipped from V and 3 bases from J, the junction kept 3 bases outside the gene matches. CDR3 DNA: TGCAGCGTTTCCGGGACAGGGGACTATGGCTACACCTTC. The encoded protein is CSVSGTGDYGYTF.

This clonotype has only a few counts. The chain is built from TRBV20-1 and TRBJ2-5; D uncertain. Trimming pared 2 bases from V and 5 bases from J, leaving 12 bases between. The germline gives CDR1 DFQATT, CDR2 SNEGSKA (reference sequence). The CDR3 covers 13 residues. In DNA form, the CDR3 reads TGCAGTGCTAGAATTTCAGCAGAGGAGACCCAGTACTTC. Amino acid sequence: CSARISAEETQYF.

This chain joins TRBV29-1 and TRBJ2-7, with 8 bases aligning to TRBD1. CDR3 size: 13 residues. The V and J ends lost 5 bases and 2 bases, in that order; junction bases with no gene match: 5. Germline values: CDR1 SQVTM, CDR2 ANQGSEA. In nucleotides, the CDR3 is TGCAGCGTTCTGCTGGACAGGGCCTACGAGCAGTACTTC. This codes for CSVLLDRAYEQYF.

This clonotype has only a few counts. The V and J genes are TRBV6-6 and TRBJ1-2; TRBD1 agrees at 8 bases. V lost 5 bases, J lost 8 bases, and 7 bases stayed unmatched. Germline V gene data show CDR1 as MNHNY and CDR2 as SVGAGI (reference sequence). CDR3 length: 13 residues. The CDR3 region is CASSQDRVWGYTF. The CDR3, as DNA: TGTGCCAGCAGTCAGGACAGGGTATGGGGCTACACCTTC.

This chain links TRBV6-6 with TRBJ1-5; D is possibly TRBD1 (5 bases). CDR1 MNHNY and CDR2 SVGAGI come from the germline V gene (reference sequence). The CDR3 consists of 13 residues. V dropped 8 bases and J dropped 3 bases, with 11 bases sitting between them. The chain's CDR3 is CASRDDYNQPQHF. DNA of the CDR3: TGTGCCAGCCGGGACGATTACAATCAGCCCCAGCATTTT.

This clonotype was seen a few times. The chain joins TRBV29-1 to TRBJ1-6, with no clear D. V was pared by 4 bases and J by 7 bases, with 17 bases between. The CDR3 has 15 residues. Germline CDR1 SQVTM, CDR2 ANQGSEA. CDR3 nucleotides: TGCAGCGTTGCTATTTCTTCCGTCGGGAATTCACCCCTCCACTTT. It codes for CSVAISSVGNSPLHF.

This chain uses TRBV20-1 with TRBJ1-5; TRBD1 aligns across 12 bases. CDR3 size: 17 residues. After removal of 6 bases from V and 7 bases from J, the junction contained 16 bases not matched to a gene. Germline assignment: CDR1 DFQATT and CDR2 SNEGSKA (reference sequence). CDR3 amino acids: CSAPVTGTGGPGQPQHF. Here the CDR3 DNA reads TGCAGTGCCCCGGTCACCGGGACAGGGGGCCCCGGGCAGCCCCAGCATTTT.

Only a few counts were recorded for this clonotype. The genes are TRBV21-1 and TRBJ1-2; TRBD1, the table's D call, lacks a check against the DNA. TRBV21-1 constitutes a pseudogene. CDR3 length: 17 amino acids. CDR3 coding DNA: TGTGCCAGCAGCAAAGAGTTCGGGGGGCTAGGTAACTATGGCTACACCTTC. Encoded protein: CASSKEFGGLGNYGYTF.

This clonotype has more than one count but fewer than ten. The chain joins TRBV6-6 to TRBJ2-5; D is tentatively TRBD1 or TRBD2 (5 bases each). V was clipped by 2 bases and J by 4 bases, with 14 bases between them. The V gene's germline CDR1 is MNHNY and CDR2 SVGAGI (reference sequence). CDR3 length equals 15 residues. CDR3 DNA sequence: TGTGCCAGCAGTTACGGTACAGGAGGCCGAGAGACCCAGTACTTC. It specifies CASSYGTGGRETQYF.

In its sample, this clonotype was seen a few times. J is TRBJ2-7 and V is TRBV3-1, with unresolved D. V lost 4 bases, J lost 7 bases, and 17 bases lay in between. The CDR3 is 14 residues long. CDR1 is LGHDT and CDR2 is YNNKEL in the germline V gene (reference sequence). The CDR3 region is CASSPRVTVGEQYF. CDR3 sequence (DNA): TGTGCCAGCAGCCCCCGGGTAACAGTCGGGGAGCAGTACTTC.

The gene calls are TRBV21-1 and TRBJ2-7; the table's D gene call, TRBD1, was not cross checked with the DNA. The tail of the sequence fits TRBJ2-5 better, so the J call may be wrong. TRBV21-1 is designated a pseudogene. The CDR3 length is 18 residues. For the CDR3, the DNA is TGTGCCAGCAGCATTCGGAAGGGGCCGGGACAGGGAAGTGAGACCCAGTACTTC. It codes for CASSIRKGPGQGSETQYF.

The J gene is TRBJ2-3, the V gene TRBV12-5; D call uncertain. V gave up 6 bases and J gave up 4 bases, with 8 bases separating them. CDR1 and CDR2 from the germline V gene are LGHNT and FRNRAP. The length of the CDR3 is 12 residues. The CDR3 protein is CASGWSADTQYF. CDR3 nucleotides: TGTGCTAGTGGGTGGTCGGCAGATACGCAGTATTTT.

This clonotype was counted only a few times. This chain connects TRBV10-3 to TRBJ2-1, with 8 bases that match TRBD2. The CDR3 loop spans 15 amino acids. The V gene's germline CDR1 is ENHRY and CDR2 SYGVKD. Trimming at V came to 4 bases and at J to 7 bases, leaving 9 bases not matched to a gene. The CDR3 here is CAISASQSGGNEQFF. For the CDR3, the DNA is TGTGCCATCAGTGCTAGCCAGAGCGGGGGAAATGAGCAGTTCTTC.

This clonotype was seen more than once but under ten times. The V and J genes are TRBV7-2 and TRBJ2-1; D remains ambiguous. CDR1 SGHTA and CDR2 FQGNSA come from the germline V gene. The V end was cut by 2 bases, the J end by 8 bases, with 10 bases between. The length of the CDR3 is 13 residues. DNA for the CDR3: TGTGCCAGCAGCTTATCTCGGTTCGATGAGCAGTTCTTC. It is translated as CASSLSRFDEQFF.

This chain joins TRBV27 and TRBJ2-7; D is possibly TRBD2 (5 bases). Germline CDR1 and CDR2: MNHEY and SMNVEV (reference sequence). The CDR3 extends over 16 amino acids. V lost 6 bases and J lost 1, with 19 bases in between. CDR3 region: CASSSHGGGRSYEQYF. For the CDR3, the DNA is TGTGCCAGCAGCTCACACGGCGGCGGGCGGTCCTACGAGCAGTACTTC.

V usage is TRBV11-2 and J usage is TRBJ1-2, with D perhaps matching TRBD1 (6 bases). The germline V gene has CDR1 SGHAT and CDR2 FQNNGV. The CDR3 length is 14 residues. Trimming cost V 5 bases and J 6 bases, with 16 bases left between them. DNA for the CDR3: TGTGCCAGCAGCACGACTGGACAGCAGAATGGCTACACCTTC. Protein: CASSTTGQQNGYTF.